This T cell receptor (beta chain) was sequenced during a study of a mutant IDH1 vaccine in newly diagnosed glioma. Study-wide background: The sex distribution of treated patients was approximately 62% male and around 38% female, with a mean age of approximately 40 years.

Time point reported: baseline, week 1 (first vaccination visit). Noted treatment: pre-vaccination baseline after standard-of-care therapy. Some clones are missing from TCRdb's copy, which holds only in-frame ones; the method was immunoSEQ multiplex PCR. The table includes about 96,000 clones, roughly 78% detected once. The sequenced sample was PBMCs, obtained from a glioma patient treated with radiotherapy, temozolomide or both. The TCR comes from a man aged 35 to 55 with glioma.

This CDR3 reads CASSEGQHTGELFF. The CDR3 bases are TGTGCCAGCAGCGAGGGACAACACACCGGGGAGCTGTTTTTT. This chain uses TRBV9 with TRBJ2-2; weak D call: TRBD1 (6 bases). The germline CDR1 and CDR2 sequences are SGDLS and YYNGEE. The CDR3 loop spans 14 amino acids. Trimming left V 3 bases short and J 3 bases short, with 9 bases between.